This record concerns one T cell receptor beta chain sequence. These data originate in a study of shared clonotypes between healthy human individuals. The CDR3 extends over 17 amino acids. CDR1 and CDR2 from the germline V gene are MNHEY and SMNVEV (reference sequence). Trimming cost V 5 bases and J 3 bases; bases outside gene matches: 5. Some clones are missing from TCRdb's copy, which holds only in-frame ones; the method was immunoSEQ multiplex PCR. This repertoire shows about 2.3 million clones, less than 95% found once; its top ten account for around 0.4%. The clonotype comes from a young man in good health. Some clones in this sample may be carry-over from other donors' samples. The rearrangement uses TRBV27 and TRBJ2-1, with 15 bases matching TRBD2. Sequenced: naive CD4+ T cells from PBMCs. Subset indicated: CD45RA+ positively selected. The CDR3 bases are TGTGCCAGCAGTCTTCGGACTAGCGGGAGGGTCTACAATGAGCAGTTCTTC. It is translated as CASSLRTSGRVYNEQFF.